This T cell receptor beta chain was sequenced during a study of blood T cell repertoires in COVID-19. Study-wide background: Nucleic acid was either cDNA or gDNA, and it came from T cells, B-cell-depleted T cells, or PBMCs.

Germline V gene lookup returns CDR1 SGDLS and CDR2 YYNGEE. This CDR3 is built from 16 residues. Trimming cost V 6 bases and J 0 bases; bases outside gene matches: 10. The age range of participants was about 18 to 90 years, with residence in about 25 US areas. In the study's own analysis: Estimated nucleated cell counts came from reference gene primer amplification. Some clones are missing from TCRdb's copy, which holds only in-frame ones; the method was immunoSEQ multiplex PCR. V and J calls plus clone size are reproduced from that table; the DNA served to infer D and trimming. The sample consists of fewer than 150,000 clones, 80% to 85% of them appearing once.

This chain links TRBV9 with TRBJ1-1; 8 bases agree with TRBD1. Material for sequencing was PBMCs or T cells enriched from blood (not recorded which). This clonotype was sampled from a man aged 25 to 40 who had recovered from COVID-19. The CDR3 nucleotides are TGTGCCAGCACCCGTTCAGCAGGGGGCATGAACACTGAAGCTTTCTTT. Protein: CASTRSAGGMNTEAFF.